The 18 T cell receptor beta chains below all came from one sample that was sequenced in a study of blood T cells in healthy people across ages. A J-beta primer mix and a sample-barcoded 5' primer were used in a second PCR of roughly 6 to 11 cycles. TCRdb re-analysed the 5' RACE reads in MiXCR, keeping a single row per CDR3 protein. The top ten hold approximately 0.79% of the sample, which has around 990,000 distinct CDR3 sequences, 20% to 25% seen once. In addition, the sample was reused for a study of T cells of mothers and their children.

Sequenced input: blood. Receptor source: a girl aged 2 to 9 in good health.

In this sample, this clonotype turned up a few times. This chain uses TRBV10-3 with TRBJ2-7; 8 bases align to TRBD2. The DNA end favors TRBJ2-1, so the J call may be wrong. This CDR3 region has 18 residues. Germline CDR1 reads ENHRY; CDR2 reads SYGVKD. The CDR3 bases are TGTGCCATCAGTGAGAATTTAGTAAGCGGGAGCAGAGACGATGAGCAGTTCTTC. Protein product: CAISENLVSGSRDDEQFF.

The chain joins TRBV7-9 to TRBJ1-2, with D unresolved. V was shortened by 2 bases and J by 6 bases, with 10 bases between the two germline ends. This CDR3 is built from 13 residues. Per germline, CDR1 SEHNR and CDR2 FQNEAQ (reference sequence). Written as DNA, the CDR3 is TGTGCCAGCAGCTTATTGTCAGCAGATGGCTACACCTTC. Protein: CASSLLSADGYTF.

V gene TRBV25-1 combines with J gene TRBJ2-5; D unresolved. The CDR3 is 14 amino acids. Germline V gene lookup returns CDR1 MGHDK and CDR2 SYGVNS. Trimming removed 0 bases at V and 5 bases at J, with 10 bases between. The CDR3 DNA is TGTGCCAGCAGTGAATATAAAGGGCTGGAGACCCAGTACTTC. It is translated as CASSEYKGLETQYF.

This chain uses TRBV15 with TRBJ2-7; no reliable D call. Germline CDR1 and CDR2: LNHNV and YYDKDF (reference sequence). The CDR3 runs 15 residues. V lost 6 bases and J 3 bases, leaving 18 bases between the germline ends. The CDR3 nucleotides are TGTGCCACCAGTCCGGCCCTCGGCCCAGTCTACGAGCAGTACTTC. It specifies CATSPALGPVYEQYF.

The V call is TRBV12-3 or TRBV12-4, the J call TRBJ2-1, with 9 bases fitting TRBD2. This CDR3 has 13 amino acids. The ends lost 7 bases at V and 9 bases at J; junction bases unmatched: 7. As DNA, the CDR3 is TGTGCCAGCAAGGTAGCGGGGGTCGTTGAGCAGTTCTTC. It yields the protein CASKVAGVVEQFF.

CDR3 sequence reads: CATSGLHQETQYF. DNA of the CDR3: TGTGCCACCAGTGGCCTCCACCAAGAGACCCAGTACTTC. The chain links TRBV24-1 to TRBJ2-5; no clear D gene. The CDR3 is made up of 13 amino acids. The germline V gene encodes CDR1 KGHDR and CDR2 SFDVKD. Trimming cost V 5 bases and J 0 bases, with 6 bases left between them.

This clonotype occurred a few times. This sequence joins TRBV6-2 or TRBV6-3 and TRBJ1-1; D call uncertain. V was pared by 4 bases and J by 7 bases, with 7 bases between. The germline CDR1 and CDR2 sequences are MNHEY and SVGEGT. The CDR3 covers 11 residues. The CDR3: CASSSSIEAFF. In DNA form, the CDR3 reads TGTGCCAGCAGTTCAAGTATTGAAGCTTTCTTT.

This clonotype was counted only a few times. The J gene is TRBJ1-1, the V gene TRBV5-1; tentatively, D is TRBD1 (5 bases). This CDR3 region has 14 residues. The V gene lost 4 bases and the J gene lost 2 bases, with 12 bases spanning the gap. Germline assignment: CDR1 SGHRS and CDR2 YFSETQ. The CDR3: CASSRGDSNTEAFF. CDR3 bases: TGCGCCAGCAGCCGGGGTGACAGTAACACTGAAGCTTTCTTT.

The CDR3 is CASSHVGGGEQYF. CDR3 DNA: TGCGCCAGCAGCCACGTCGGCGGCGGCGAGCAGTACTTC. The chain carries TRBV4-3 and TRBJ2-1; D remains unclear. The end of the DNA fits TRBJ2-7 better, so the J call may be wrong. Per germline, CDR1 LGHNA and CDR2 YSLEER. The CDR3 extends over 13 amino acids.

This chain uses TRBV27 with TRBJ2-7; 8 bases are a match to TRBD1. Germline lookup yields CDR1 MNHEY and CDR2 SMNVEV (reference sequence). The CDR3 sequence is 13 residues long. The J segment lost 4 bases and the V segment lost 7 bases, leaving 6 bases of the junction unmatched. The CDR3 sequence: CASKRTGYYEQYF. The CDR3, as DNA: TGTGCCAGCAAGAGGACAGGGTATTACGAGCAGTACTTC.

Turning to this clonotype: Its ends do not fully match the called genes, so a read error is possible. The genes are TRBV5-1 and TRBJ1-2; 7 bases fit TRBD1. CDR1 SGHRS and CDR2 YFSETQ come from the germline V gene. The CDR3 is 15 amino acids. DNA of the CDR3: TGCACCAGCAGCTCCTTAGGACAGGTCGAATATGGCTACACCTTC. Amino acids: CTSSSLGQVEYGYTF.

This clonotype was found a few times. This sequence joins TRBV5-1 and TRBJ2-1; TRBD2 is a possible D gene (6 bases). Germline CDR1 SGHRS, CDR2 YFSETQ. V was clipped by 4 bases and J by 0 bases, with 17 bases between them. The CDR3 is 17 amino acids. CDR3 region: CASSHTMGGSSYNEQFF. Written as DNA, the CDR3 is TGCGCCAGCAGCCACACAATGGGAGGTAGCTCCTACAATGAGCAGTTCTTC.

The V gene is TRBV7-9, the J gene TRBJ2-3, with a weak D call TRBD1 (5 bases). Germline V CDR1 and CDR2: SEHNR, FQNEAQ (reference sequence). The length of the CDR3 is 14 residues. V was trimmed by 0 bases and J by 4 bases, leaving 8 bases between them. CDR3 coding DNA: TGTGCCAGCAGCTTAGCAGGGGCTTCAGATACGCAGTATTTT. As protein: CASSLAGASDTQYF.

This rearrangement joins TRBV11-2 to TRBJ2-3; D ambiguous. The CDR3 loop spans 13 amino acids. Trimming removed 3 bases from V and 2 bases from J, with 6 bases in between. The germline V gene encodes CDR1 SGHAT and CDR2 FQNNGV. Here the CDR3 DNA reads TGTGCCAGCAGCTTTCCGGTCACAGATACGCAGTATTTT. This codes for CASSFPVTDTQYF.

This clonotype has a handful of counts. One junction end does not reproduce the germline sequence, and a read error may be involved. V is TRBV6-1 and J is TRBJ1-3; D perhaps matches TRBD1 (5 bases). Germline loops: CDR1 MNHNS, CDR2 SASEGT. The CDR3 sequence is 14 residues long. CDR3 nucleotides: TGTGCCAGCAGTCGCCAGGGTTCTGGAGACACCATATATTTT. Encoded protein: CASSRQGSGDTIYF.

The chain employs TRBV27 and TRBJ2-7; weak D call: TRBD1 (7 bases). The V end was cut by 6 bases, the J end by 3 bases, with 18 bases between. CDR1 and CDR2 from the germline V gene are MNHEY and SMNVEV (reference sequence). The CDR3 is made up of 15 amino acids. DNA of the CDR3: TGTGCCAGCAGCCGCCCCCAGGGGGGTAACTACGAGCAGTACTTC. Protein: CASSRPQGGNYEQYF.

The table lists this clonotype with many counts. The rearrangement joins TRBV2 to TRBJ2-7, with 8 bases lining up with TRBD2. This CDR3 contains 15 residues. Looked up from germline, CDR1 is SNHLY and CDR2 is FYNNEI. The J segment lost 3 bases and the V segment lost 6 bases, leaving 10 bases of the junction unmatched. The CDR3 loop is CASRETSGTLYEQYF. For the CDR3, the DNA is TGTGCCAGCAGGGAAACTAGCGGTACCCTCTACGAGCAGTACTTC.

This clonotype was counted once. J is TRBJ2-3 and V is TRBV7-2; D is perhaps TRBD1 or TRBD2 (5 bases each). Per germline, CDR1 SGHTA and CDR2 FQGNSA. The ends were cut back, 6 bases at V and 0 bases at J, with 16 bases in the middle. The CDR3 sequence is 16 residues long. The CDR3 is CASSGGRTFSTDTQYF. CDR3 DNA: TGTGCCAGCAGTGGGGGACGGACTTTTAGCACAGATACGCAGTATTTT.